The next 21 T cell receptor beta chains were all read from a single sample in a study of cytomegalovirus exposure and HLA in healthy donors. Some clones are missing from TCRdb's copy, which holds only in-frame ones; the method was immunoSEQ multiplex PCR. The sample lists 150,000 or so clones; about 94% were seen once. Material: PBMCs. The origin of the receptors is a man younger than 35 in good health and CMV-seropositive.

The chain recombines TRBV19 with TRBJ2-1, with TRBD2 identical over 10 bases. Germline values: CDR1 LNHDA, CDR2 SQIVND (reference sequence). The trim removed 3 bases at V and 1 base at J, leaving 6 bases unmatched. The CDR3 spans 17 residues. The CDR3 protein is CASSISPSGGSYNEQFF. CDR3 in DNA: TGTGCCAGTAGTATTTCGCCTAGCGGGGGATCCTACAATGAGCAGTTCTTC.

This chain links TRBV27 with TRBJ2-7; 7 positions agree with TRBD2. J gave up 4 bases and V 5 bases, and 11 bases lay outside the gene matches. Germline V CDR1 and CDR2: MNHEY, SMNVEV (reference sequence). The length of the CDR3 is 15 residues. The DNA of the CDR3 is TGTGCCAGCAGTCCCAGCCCCGATAGCGGGTACGAGCAGTACTTC. It yields the protein CASSPSPDSGYEQYF.

The gene calls are TRBV5-1 and TRBJ2-2, with 8 bases matching TRBD1. This CDR3 has 15 residues. Germline-derived CDR1 and CDR2 are SGHRS and YFSETQ. V dropped 5 bases and J dropped 4; count of bases not matched to a gene: 7. The CDR3 is CASSSTGQVTGELFF. CDR3 sequence (DNA): TGCGCCAGCAGTTCGACGGGACAGGTCACCGGGGAGCTGTTTTTT.

This clone appeared once. The CDR3 loop reads CAWRRQGRTEAFF. The CDR3 coding sequence is TGTGCCTGGAGACGACAGGGACGGACTGAAGCTTTCTTT. V is TRBV30 and J is TRBJ1-1; 7 nucleotides agree with TRBD1. J was trimmed by 5 bases and V by 3 bases; bases with no gene match: 6. The CDR3 has 13 amino acids. Germline CDR1 GTSNPN, CDR2 SVGIG (reference sequence).

Only one count was recorded for this clone. DNA of the CDR3: TGTGCCAGCAGCTTGGGACACTCCTACGAGCAGTACTTC. It codes for CASSLGHSYEQYF. This chain uses TRBV7-9 with TRBJ2-7, with a possible D match to TRBD1 (6 bases). V gave up 3 bases and J gave up 0 bases, with 6 bases separating them. Germline CDR1 reads SEHNR; CDR2 reads FQNEAQ (reference sequence). There are 13 residues in the CDR3.

This clone was found once. The chain carries TRBV9 and TRBJ1-1; the match to TRBD1 covers 7 bases. The CDR3 sequence is 15 residues long. Trimming took 0 bases from V and 1 from J; bases not matched to a gene: 3. Germline V gene lookup returns CDR1 SGDLS and CDR2 YYNGEE. The CDR3 bases are TGTGCCAGCAGCGTAGGTCAGGGGGGGAACACTGAAGCTTTCTTT. Translating it yields CASSVGQGGNTEAFF.

The rearrangement joins TRBV6-9 to TRBJ2-7, with TRBD1 as a possible D gene (6 bases). The CDR3 runs 13 residues. The germline V gene encodes CDR1 MNHGY and CDR2 SVAAGI. V shed 6 bases and J shed 7 bases, with 16 bases lying between them. CDR3 in amino acids: CASSPGELGEQYF. The CDR3 DNA sequence: TGTGCCAGCAGCCCAGGGGAATTGGGGGAGCAGTACTTC.

The J gene is TRBJ1-1, the V gene TRBV15; 7 nucleotides agree with TRBD1. CDR3 length equals 15 residues. Germline assignment: CDR1 LNHNV and CDR2 YYDKDF (reference sequence). Unmatched junction bases numbered 8, after V lost 0 bases and J lost 7 bases. Here the CDR3 reads CATSRDAGGSGEAFF. As DNA, the CDR3 is TGTGCCACCAGCAGAGATGCAGGGGGAAGTGGTGAAGCTTTCTTT.

J is TRBJ1-3 and V is TRBV2; 7 positions match TRBD1. With V trimmed by 7 bases and J by 4 bases, 7 bases remained unmatched. The CDR3 runs 14 residues. Germline V lookup: CDR1 SNHLY, CDR2 FYNNEI. The CDR3 loop reads CASIPGTEGNTIYF. CDR3 nucleotide sequence: TGTGCCAGCATCCCCGGGACAGAAGGAAACACCATATATTTT.

The genes are TRBV4-1 and TRBJ1-6; TRBD1 matches 10 bases. The CDR3 extends over 17 amino acids. V lost 2 bases and J lost 7; bases outside the gene matches: 8. Per the germline V gene, CDR1 is MGHRA and CDR2 is YSYEKL. CDR3 in DNA: TGCGCCAGCAGCCAACTCCGTCTGGGACAGGGGAATTCACCCCTCCACTTT. Translating it yields CASSQLRLGQGNSPLHF.

This chain connects TRBV21-1 to TRBJ1-1; the D segment call TRBD1 is taken from the table without a DNA check. TRBV21-1 is termed a pseudogene. The CDR3 totals 15 residues. The CDR3 spells CASSKEDRGGDEAFF. The CDR3 DNA is TGTGCCAGCAGCAAAGAGGACAGGGGTGGAGATGAAGCTTTCTTT.

V is TRBV5-6 and J is TRBJ2-7; 8 positions agree with TRBD1. Germline lookup yields CDR1 SGHDT and CDR2 YYEEEE. After removal of 3 bases from V and 4 bases from J, the junction contained 6 bases not matched to a gene. This CDR3 is built from 14 residues. CDR3 in DNA: TGTGCCAGCAGCTCCTGGACAGGGACGTACGAGCAGTACTTC. Residues: CASSSWTGTYEQYF.

The chain uses TRBV5-4 and TRBJ2-1, with D possibly TRBD2 on 5 matching bases. With 0 bases removed from V and 7 bases from J, the gap between germline ends came to 14 bases. The length of the CDR3 is 15 residues. Looked up from germline, CDR1 is SGHNT and CDR2 is YYREEE (reference sequence). The CDR3 coding sequence is TGTGCCAGCAGCTTGGGGGCGGGCCCCAGAAATGAGCAGTTCTTC. This sequence encodes CASSLGAGPRNEQFF.

This chain links TRBV28 with TRBJ2-7; 10 bases are shared with TRBD1. The V and J ends lost 2 bases and 4 bases, in that order; junction bases with no gene match: 5. CDR3 length equals 15 residues. The V gene's germline CDR1 is MDHEN and CDR2 SYDVKM. The DNA for the CDR3 is TGTGCCAGCAGTTTAATGGGACAGGGGTTTTACGAGCAGTACTTC. Translated, it gives CASSLMGQGFYEQYF.

The J gene is TRBJ2-1, the V gene TRBV5-4; D not resolved. CDR3 length equals 14 residues. V lost 0 bases and J 7 bases, leaving 11 bases between the germline ends. The germline CDR1 and CDR2 sequences are SGHNT and YYREEE (reference sequence). The DNA for the CDR3 is TGTGCCAGCAGCTTGGAAGTGACTTCAAATGAGCAGTTCTTC. It yields the protein CASSLEVTSNEQFF.

The V call is TRBV19, the J call TRBJ2-7; 8 nucleotides match TRBD1. The germline V gene encodes CDR1 LNHDA and CDR2 SQIVND (reference sequence). Germline trimming cut 5 bases from V and 7 bases from J; bases unmatched to any gene: 13. The CDR3 has 15 residues. In DNA, the CDR3 is TGTGCCAGTAGTGACAGGGGTACTCTATTGAGTGAGCAGTACTTC. This codes for CASSDRGTLLSEQYF.

The V call is TRBV7-6, the J call TRBJ2-3; 10 nucleotides align to TRBD2. The germline V gene has CDR1 SGHVS and CDR2 FNYEAQ. V lost 5 bases and J lost 1; bases outside the gene matches: 3. This CDR3 has 15 amino acids. The CDR3 loop is CASSTGTSGTDTQYF. As DNA, the CDR3 is TGTGCCAGCAGCACCGGGACTAGCGGCACAGATACGCAGTATTTT.

The chain recombines TRBV15 with TRBJ1-1, with no clear D. The V gene's germline CDR1 is LNHNV and CDR2 YYDKDF (reference sequence). Trimming took off 0 bases at V and 7 bases at J, with 9 bases between the two ends. The CDR3 is 13 residues long. DNA of the CDR3: TGTGCCACCAGCAGAGATCGAACAAATGAAGCTTTCTTT. Its translation is CATSRDRTNEAFF.

With respect to this clone: Additional DNA sequences in this sample encode the identical CDR3. The V call is TRBV5-1, the J call TRBJ2-7; D not certain. Germline assignment: CDR1 SGHRS and CDR2 YFSETQ. The CDR3 totals 13 residues. Trimming left V 0 bases short and J 2 bases short, with 6 bases between. The CDR3 loop reads CASSLAGTYEQYF. In nucleotides, the CDR3 is TGCGCCAGCAGCTTGGCAGGCACCTACGAGCAGTACTTC.

In its sample, this clone was seen a few times. J is TRBJ1-2 and V is TRBV27, with D unclear. This CDR3 has 13 amino acids. Germline CDR1 MNHEY, CDR2 SMNVEV (reference sequence). Trimming shortened V by 4 bases and J by 8 bases, and 14 bases separated the two germline ends. The CDR3 bases are TGTGCCAGCAGTTCTAGGTCCCGTGGGGGCTACACCTTC. It yields the protein CASSSRSRGGYTF.

The chain links TRBV6-1 to TRBJ2-3; D is ambiguous. CDR3 length: 13 residues. V was cut by 4 bases and J by 1 base, with 6 bases left in between. Germline V CDR1 and CDR2: MNHNS, SASEGT. The CDR3 DNA reads as TGTGCCAGCAGTGCAGAGGGCACAGATACGCAGTATTTT. It encodes CASSAEGTDTQYF.